The subject of this entry is one TCR beta chain. This clone was seen ten or more times. Its binding antigen is unknown. The CDR3 end is not reached by the read, which stops 3 residues before it; the germline J gene fills it in. The source of the sample is a study of T cell clonality in common variable immunodeficiency (dated by TCRdb to the mid-2010s). Study-wide findings and limitations: Even though DNA input was the same, control samples had an average of about 89,000 unique sequences each, compared with roughly 34,000 in CVID samples. TCRbeta clonality was higher in CVID subjects than in healthy controls (t-test p = 0.018), and the increase was most characteristic of about a third of subjects. Differences among patients in the CVID cohort limited the correlations between repertoire features and clinical complications. CVID TCRbeta sequences were reported to have fewer deletions and N-nucleotide insertions and to lack highly modified clones with 13 or more V deletions. Healthy controls shared more TCRbeta clones with each other than CVID subjects shared among themselves (p < 0.0001). According to the authors, figuring out what caused the increased clonality in CVID would require sequencing the repertoires of T cell subpopulations.

Most CVID patients and most healthy controls were of Caucasian heritage. From each donor, about 4.5 to 9 ml of heparinized peripheral whole blood was collected. Genomic DNA from adults with common variable immune deficiency (CVID) and from healthy adult controls was used to sequence TCRbeta CDR3 repertoires. The control group was made up of approximately 22 healthy adult volunteers (about ten male and about twelve female) whose ages ranged from about 23 to 66 years, with a mean age of approximately 31. Diluted blood was density-centrifuged over Hypaque 1077 or Ficoll-Paque to isolate peripheral blood mononuclear cells. Genomic DNA was obtained from unsorted mononuclear cells through either Qiagen column purification or a centrifugation-based method. For sequencing, equivalent amounts of genomic DNA were input from CVID and control samples. For every sample, a 60 bp segment covering the rearranged TCRbeta CDR3 region was amplified and then sequenced. TCRbeta amplification used the immunoSEQ assay, a bias-corrected multiplex PCR with high-throughput sequencing. The published analysis was carried out like this. Every unique nucleotide sequence was considered a clone and was annotated with V, D and J genes, copy number and frequency. Sequences were labeled productive if in frame, and non-productive if out of frame or containing stop codons. Clonality was calculated from Shannon's entropy as previously described. The predicted amino acid sequences of productive clones were used to derive the mean CDR3 Kyte-Doolittle hydropathy. The R hclust function was used to hierarchically cluster scaled V gene usage with Manhattan distance and complete linkage. Sharing of clones by CDR3 amino acid sequence was evaluated by resampling 12 repertoires per group over 100 rounds. The repertoires were searched for about 68 published EBV-specific TCRbeta sequences and a few hundred published CMV-specific TCRbeta sequences. A couple of CVID samples that yielded fewer than 10,000 sequences were excluded from the analysis, so approximately 40 CVID repertoires were retained. Here the immuneACCESS table is served through TCRdb, limited to in-frame sequences with V and J called. Missing clones are a known gap in these copies; in checked studies unresolved V genes cover under half, and the rest lacks a known reason. For V, J and clone size, that table is used; D and trimming come from the DNA. For this sample, about 66,000 clones are listed, none of them singletons. More than 1.5% of the sample belongs to the ten largest clones.

Per the germline V gene, SNHLY is the CDR1 and FYNNEI is the CDR2. The CDR3, from cysteine to phenylalanine, totals 12 residues. Only the CDR3 bases that were read are kept: 27 of them, in frame from base 1. At the junction V is shortened by 7 bases and J by 6 bases, with 13 bases in between. The receptor was isolated from a person between 18 and 69 years old in good health. The chain is assembled from TRBV2 and TRBJ2-7, with the D segment identity uncertain. The specimen sequenced was peripheral blood mononuclear cells. The sequenced part of the CDR3 DNA is TGTGCCAGCAATTATGCCACCAGCGAG. This translates into CASNYATSE. The CDR3 in its entirety is CASNYATSEQYF.